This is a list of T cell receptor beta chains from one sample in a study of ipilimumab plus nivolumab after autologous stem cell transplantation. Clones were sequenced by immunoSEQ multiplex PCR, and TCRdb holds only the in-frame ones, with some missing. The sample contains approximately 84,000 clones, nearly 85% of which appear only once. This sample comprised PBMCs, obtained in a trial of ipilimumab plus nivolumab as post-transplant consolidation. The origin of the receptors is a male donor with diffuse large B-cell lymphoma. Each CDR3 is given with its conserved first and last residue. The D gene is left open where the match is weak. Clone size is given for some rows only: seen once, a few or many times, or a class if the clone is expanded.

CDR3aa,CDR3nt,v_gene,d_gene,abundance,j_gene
CASSQDPNSGPDTQYF,TGCGCCAGCAGCCAAGATCCGAATAGCGGCCCAGATACGCAGTATTTT,TRBV4-3,.,.,TRBJ2-3
CASSPRQEGHNEQFF,TGTGCCAGCTCACCAAGGCAGGAGGGGCACAATGAGCAGTTCTTC,TRBV18,.,.,TRBJ2-1
CASSLRQGHTGELFF,TGTGCCAGCAGCTTAAGGCAGGGACACACCGGGGAGCTGTTTTTT,TRBV7-2,.,few,TRBJ2-2
CASSLVAGTQETQYF,TGCGCCAGCAGCTTGGTGGCAGGTACCCAAGAGACCCAGTACTTC,TRBV5-1,.,.,TRBJ2-5
CASSLTENTEAFF,TGTGCCAGTAGTCTGACAGAGAACACTGAAGCTTTCTTT,TRBV19,.,few,TRBJ1-1
CASGTGGSGETQYF,TGTGCCAGCGGAACAGGGGGCAGCGGAGAGACCCAGTACTTC,TRBV2,TRBD1,once,TRBJ2-5
CASSLDVRVLNTEAFF,TGTGCCAGCAGCTTAGACGTCAGGGTTCTGAACACTGAAGCTTTCTTT,TRBV7-8,.,.,TRBJ1-1
CASSSRRVGNTIYF,TGTGCCAGCAGCTCCCGGAGGGTTGGAAACACCATATATTTT,TRBV7-9,.,few,TRBJ1-3
CASSLVAGIQETQYF,TGTGCCAGCAGCTTGGTGGCGGGAATTCAAGAGACCCAGTACTTC,TRBV5-6,.,.,TRBJ2-5
CASSQGGGGAETQYF,TGTGCCAGCAGCCAAGGCGGCGGGGGGGCTGAGACCCAGTACTTC,TRBV14,TRBD2,.,TRBJ2-5
CASSVRDRPYGYTF,TGTGCCAGCAGTGTCAGGGACCGCCCCTATGGCTACACCTTC,TRBV2,.,.,TRBJ1-2
CASSLGRGNEKLFF,TGCGCCAGCAGCTTGGGCAGGGGAAATGAAAAACTGTTTTTT,TRBV5-1,.,.,TRBJ1-4
CASSPGSGEKLFF,TGTGCCAGCAGCCCTGGTTCCGGCGAAAAACTGTTTTTT,TRBV11-2,.,.,TRBJ1-4
CASSLDGEPEAFF,TGCGCCAGCAGCTTGGACGGGGAGCCTGAAGCTTTCTTT,TRBV5-1,.,.,TRBJ1-1
CASSLSYGQLRGYTF,TGTGCCAGCAGCTTATCGTACGGCCAGTTGCGGGGCTACACCTTC,TRBV11-2,.,few,TRBJ1-2
CASSLDGLDRGRNNSPLHF,TGCGCCAGCAGCTTGGATGGCCTCGACAGGGGGAGAAATAATTCACCCCTCCACTTT,TRBV5-1,TRBD1,.,TRBJ1-6
CASSLGSSQETQYF,TGCGCCAGCAGCTTGGGGAGCTCCCAAGAGACCCAGTACTTC,TRBV5-1,.,once,TRBJ2-5
CASSTRQRENEKLFF,TGTGCCAGCTCAACCCGACAGCGCGAGAATGAAAAACTGTTTTTT,TRBV18,.,.,TRBJ1-4
CASSRQESRTEAFF,TGTGCCAGCTCACGACAGGAATCGAGGACTGAAGCTTTCTTT,TRBV18,.,few,TRBJ1-1
CASSENRHTTDTQYF,TGTGCCAGCAGTGAAAATCGACACACCACAGATACGCAGTATTTT,TRBV6-7,.,.,TRBJ2-3
CASSSGGATHEQFF,TGTGCCAGCAGCAGCGGGGGGGCCACCCATGAGCAGTTCTTC,TRBV7-2,TRBD2,.,TRBJ2-1
CASMGRGNFYNEQFF,TGTGCCAGCATGGGTCGGGGGAACTTCTACAATGAGCAGTTCTTC,TRBV2,.,.,TRBJ2-1
CASSAPPGRRGYGYTF,TGTGCCAGTAGTGCCCCACCGGGGCGAAGAGGATATGGCTACACCTTC,TRBV19,.,once,TRBJ1-2
CASSVGPDTQYF,TGTGCCAGCAGCGTAGGGCCAGATACGCAGTATTTT,TRBV9,.,.,TRBJ2-3
CASSEALRVAQGYTF,TGTGCCAGCAGTGAAGCGCTCCGGGTGGCTCAGGGCTACACCTTC,TRBV6-1,.,.,TRBJ1-2
CASSLFHSLGSGANVLTF,TGTGCCAGCAGCTTGTTTCATTCCCTTGGCTCTGGGGCCAACGTCCTGACTTTC,TRBV5-4,.,.,TRBJ2-6
CASSEGVANYGYTF,TGTGCCAGCAGTGAAGGGGTGGCTAACTATGGCTACACCTTC,TRBV6-1,.,.,TRBJ1-2
CASSRGLAYEQYF,TGTGCCAGCAGTCGAGGACTAGCCTACGAGCAGTACTTC,TRBV6-1,TRBD2,.,TRBJ2-7
CASSLVFNNEQFF,TGTGCCAGCAGCTTAGTCTTCAACAATGAGCAGTTCTTC,TRBV7-9,.,.,TRBJ2-1
CASSLGLRGSDTEAFF,TGCGCCAGCAGCTTGGGCCTTCGCGGGTCTGACACTGAAGCTTTCTTT,TRBV5-1,.,.,TRBJ1-1
CASSGTERTNEQFF,TGTGCCAGCTCCGGGACCGAACGAACCAATGAGCAGTTCTTC,TRBV2,.,.,TRBJ2-1
CASSELGFPQPQHF,TGTGCCAGCAGTGAACTAGGGTTCCCTCAGCCCCAGCATTTT,TRBV6-1,.,.,TRBJ1-5
CASSPRQGSEQYF,TGTGCCAGCAGCCCGAGACAGGGCTCCGAGCAGTACTTC,TRBV7-8,TRBD1,.,TRBJ2-7
CASRAMFPMNTEAFF,TGTGCCAGCAGGGCAATGTTTCCGATGAACACTGAAGCTTTCTTT,TRBV2,.,few,TRBJ1-1
CASSYGGTGLGEKLFF,TGTGCCAGCAGTTACGGGGGGACAGGGTTGGGTGAAAAACTGTTTTTT,TRBV6-5,TRBD1,.,TRBJ1-4
CASRLAGSGGYTF,TGTGCCAGTAGGTTGGCAGGGAGCGGTGGCTACACCTTC,TRBV19,.,.,TRBJ1-2
CASSPKAPPRQGAYEQYF,TGTGCCAGCAGCCCTAAGGCCCCTCCGAGACAGGGGGCCTACGAGCAGTACTTC,TRBV7-2,TRBD1,.,TRBJ2-7
CASSLGRRQPQHF,TGTGCCAGCAGCTTGGGTAGGCGGCAGCCCCAGCATTTT,TRBV5-4,.,.,TRBJ1-5
CASRETGGAYNEQFF,TGTGCCAGCAGGGAGACCGGGGGGGCCTACAATGAGCAGTTCTTC,TRBV6-1,TRBD2,.,TRBJ2-1
CASSVDRGGQETQYF,TGTGCCAGCAGCGTGGACAGGGGGGGTCAAGAGACCCAGTACTTC,TRBV7-2,TRBD1,.,TRBJ2-5
CASSWQRGGTQYF,TGTGCCAGCAGCTGGCAGAGGGGGGGGACCCAGTACTTC,TRBV5-8,.,.,TRBJ2-5
CASRPTGEDTQYF,TGTGCCAGCAGACCAACAGGGGAAGATACGCAGTATTTT,TRBV6-5,TRBD1,.,TRBJ2-3
CASSLRGVQVWASSETQYF,TGTGCCAGCAGCTTACGGGGGGTCCAGGTTTGGGCGAGTTCCGAGACCCAGTACTTC,TRBV7-2,TRBD2,few,TRBJ2-5
CASSEEEGETQYF,TGTGCCAGCAGTGAAGAGGAGGGGGAGACCCAGTACTTC,TRBV6-4,.,.,TRBJ2-5